Listed below are T cell receptor beta chains from one sample, sequenced in a study of metastatic and nonmetastatic thyroid tumors. TCRdb re-clonotyped the PCR reads via MiXCR. The sample gives 35,000 to 50,000 clones, 17% of which show up once; around 9.9% is in the top ten. Sequenced input: tumor tissue. The receptors stem from a female donor with papillary thyroid cancer or a benign thyroid nodule (not recorded which). Some clones in this sample may be carry-over from other donors' samples. CDR3s include the opening cysteine and the closing phenylalanine or tryptophan. The order of the fields is J gene, V gene, D gene, clone size, CDR3 DNA, CDR3 protein. The D gene is left open where the match is weak. Where a row states a size, it is once, few, many or the class of an expanded clone; other rows omit it.

TRBJ2-1,TRBV7-3,TRBD2,.,TGTGCCAGAAGCATAGGGACTAGCGGGGGAAATGAGCAGTTCTTC,CARSIGTSGGNEQFF
TRBJ2-3,TRBV20-1,.,many,TGCAGTGCTAGGGAGGGAACAGATACGCAGTATTTT,CSAREGTDTQYF
TRBJ1-3,TRBV3-1,.,many,TGTGCCAGCAGCCAAGAATTCGGACGCAGAAACACCATATATTTT,CASSQEFGRRNTIYF
TRBJ2-3,TRBV2,TRBD2,many,TGTGCCAGCCGAGGGCGGGAGGGCCGCGTTACGCAGTATTTT,CASRGREGRVTQYF
TRBJ2-1,TRBV6-4,.,few,TGTGCCAGCAGTGACTTCGGGGGACCCTACGATGAGCAGTTCTTC,CASSDFGGPYDEQFF
TRBJ2-7,TRBV20-1,.,few,TGCAGTGCTACAAGGACCAGCGGTAGTGGGTACGAGCAGTACTTC,CSATRTSGSGYEQYF
TRBJ2-1,TRBV7-9,TRBD2,many,TGTGCCAGCAGCTTAGGGCGGGAGGATTTGAGGGGTCAGTTCTTC,CASSLGREDLRGQFF
TRBJ1-2,TRBV5-1,TRBD1,many,TGCGCCAGCAGTTATGACCAGGGGGCGCGTGGCTACACCTTC,CASSYDQGARGYTF
TRBJ1-2,TRBV20-1,.,many,TGCAGTGCCCCAAACCCAAACTATGGCTACACCTTC,CSAPNPNYGYTF
TRBJ2-7,TRBV10-2,TRBD1,many,TGCGCCAGCAGTATTACCGAACAGGGGACCTACGAGCAGTACTTC,CASSITEQGTYEQYF
TRBJ2-1,TRBV20-1,TRBD2,.,TGCAGTGCCTCTAGCGGAACATCATACAATGAGCAGTTCTTC,CSASSGTSYNEQFF
TRBJ1-2,TRBV14,.,.,TGTGCCAGCAGCGAGGAGGACCGCTATGGCTACACCTTC,CASSEEDRYGYTF
TRBJ2-7,TRBV5-1,TRBD2,many,TGCGCCAGCAGCAATACTAGCGGGAGTTACGAGCAGTACTTC,CASSNTSGSYEQYF
TRBJ1-1,TRBV5-4,.,.,TGTGCCAGCAGCTCCGGGACGGGGAGCACTGAAGCTTTCTTT,CASSSGTGSTEAFF
TRBJ1-5,TRBV7-2,.,many,TGTGCCAGCAGCCCCTCCCCCAATCAGCCCCAGCATTTT,CASSPSPNQPQHF
TRBJ1-1,TRBV11-1,.,many,TGTGCCAGCAGCTTATCACGACAGCCCAGGAACACTGAAGCTTTCTTT,CASSLSRQPRNTEAFF
TRBJ2-2,TRBV4-2,.,once,TGTGCCAGCAGCCAGCCCACCGGGGAGCTGTTTTTT,CASSQPTGELFF
TRBJ2-5,TRBV4-1,TRBD2,.,TGCGCCAGCAGCCGGACGCCCGCTAGCGGCCAAGAGACCCAGTACTTC,CASSRTPASGQETQYF
TRBJ1-1,TRBV20-1,.,many,TGCAGTGCTAGGAAGGGGTCCCTGAACACTGAAGCTTTCTTT,CSARKGSLNTEAFF
TRBJ2-7,TRBV7-2,TRBD2,many,TGTGCCAGCAGCTTAATAGCGGGAGCAGGAAGGCAGTACTTC,CASSLIAGAGRQYF
TRBJ2-4,TRBV27,TRBD2,many,TGTGCCAGCAGAGCTAGCGGGGGGTTCAAAAACATTCAGTACTTC,CASRASGGFKNIQYF
TRBJ2-7,TRBV20-1,.,.,TGCAGTTCGTCCGCCCTGGGCCGCTCCTACGAGCAGTACTTC,CSSSALGRSYEQYF
TRBJ2-7,TRBV10-2,.,few,TGCGCCAGCAGCAACCCTCCTATCGGGAAGCCCTACGAGCAGTACTTC,CASSNPPIGKPYEQYF
TRBJ1-1,TRBV9,.,many,TGTGCCAGTCAAGACGGCCCGAACACTGAAGCTTTCTTT,CASQDGPNTEAFF
TRBJ2-1,TRBV28,TRBD1,many,TGTGCCAGCAGTCCGCGCTTCAGGGGGTATGGTAATGAGCAGTTCTTC,CASSPRFRGYGNEQFF
TRBJ1-1,TRBV7-8,.,many,TGTGCCAGCAGCTTAGGACGGATTAACACTGAAGCTTTCTTT,CASSLGRINTEAFF
TRBJ2-3,TRBV24-1,TRBD2,many,TGTGCCACCAGTGATATAGACTTAGCGGGAGGGCAAGATACGCAGTATTTT,CATSDIDLAGGQDTQYF
TRBJ2-7,TRBV3-1,.,many,TGTGCCAGCAGCCAAGATCGAGCCTACGAGCAGTACTTC,CASSQDRAYEQYF
TRBJ1-2,TRBV20-1,TRBD1,.,TGCAGTGCTCCCGGTGGGGGGACAGGGGGCTCGTGGAACTATGGCTACACCTTC,CSAPGGGTGGSWNYGYTF
TRBJ2-3,TRBV10-2,.,many,TGCGCCAGCGGAGGAGGGACGGTCCATAGCACAGATACGCAGTATTTT,CASGGGTVHSTDTQYF
TRBJ1-3,TRBV12-3/TRBV12-4,.,many,TGTGCCAGCAGAACAGGGTCCTCTGGAAACACCATATATTTT,CASRTGSSGNTIYF
TRBJ2-1,TRBV24-1,.,many,TGTGCCACCAGTGATATTCGTACAAACAACCGAAATGAGCAGTTCTTC,CATSDIRTNNRNEQFF
TRBJ2-4,TRBV6-2/TRBV6-3,.,many,TGTGCCAGCATGCCCCAGGGATCGAGCTTTCAGTACTTC,CASMPQGSSFQYF
TRBJ2-1,TRBV28,.,many,TGTGCCAGCAATACCCGGGGAGAGCAGTTCTTC,CASNTRGEQFF
TRBJ1-1,TRBV10-3,TRBD1,many,TGTGCCATCAAGGGGGCCCAGGGGATTAACACTGAAGCTTTCTTT,CAIKGAQGINTEAFF
TRBJ1-1,TRBV12-5,TRBD1,medium-sized,TGTGCTAGTGGCTGGGACAGTCACACTGAAGCTTTCTTT,CASGWDSHTEAFF
TRBJ2-7,TRBV2,.,many,TGTGCCAGCCTGAGCTCTGTAGCCTACGAGCAGTACTTC,CASLSSVAYEQYF
TRBJ2-2,TRBV12-3/TRBV12-4,TRBD1,many,TGTGCCAGCAGTCCGGACAGGGGACGGGTCGGGGAGCTGTTTTTT,CASSPDRGRVGELFF
TRBJ2-4,TRBV14,.,many,TGTGCCAGCAGCCAAGATCCCTGTGGTGGGCTAGCCAAAAACATTCAGTACTTC,CASSQDPCGGLAKNIQYF
TRBJ2-7,TRBV6-1,TRBD2,.,TGTGCCAGCAGTTCATCTGCAGCGGGAGACCCCTACGAGCAGTACTTC,CASSSSAAGDPYEQYF
TRBJ2-1,TRBV5-1,TRBD2,.,TGCGCCAGCAGCTTGGGGCTAGCGGGCGGCGATGAGCAGTTCTTC,CASSLGLAGGDEQFF
TRBJ2-3,TRBV6-6,TRBD2,many,TGTGCCAGCAGGCTATTGGGACTAGCGGGACTGTTCACAGATACGCAGTATTTT,CASRLLGLAGLFTDTQYF
TRBJ2-7,TRBV4-1,.,many,TGCGCCAGCAGCCAAGAATTAGGGGGTGCCTACGAGCAGTACTTC,CASSQELGGAYEQYF
TRBJ2-2,TRBV9,.,many,TGTGCCAGCAGCGTATCCCGAACCGGGGAGCTGTTTTTT,CASSVSRTGELFF
TRBJ2-5,TRBV7-8,.,.,TGTGCCAGCAGCTTATCGCCCTATGCAGGGACCCAGTACTTC,CASSLSPYAGTQYF
TRBJ1-4,TRBV11-2,.,many,TGTGCCAGCAGCTTAGATTTCAGTGCTGAAAAACTGTTTTTT,CASSLDFSAEKLFF
TRBJ1-2,TRBV5-4,.,many,TGTGCCAGCAGCTTGGTAGGACAGAACTATGGCTACACCTTC,CASSLVGQNYGYTF
TRBJ2-7,TRBV27,.,many,TGTGCCAGCAGTTCGAAGCTTGAGCAGTACTTC,CASSSKLEQYF
TRBJ2-3,TRBV24-1,.,many,TGTGCCACCCACCCAGGAGGGGGGGATACGCAGTATTTT,CATHPGGGDTQYF
TRBJ2-1,TRBV19,.,many,TGTGCCAGTAGTCTCCTTGGGGGGCCATCGAATGAGCAGTTCTTC,CASSLLGGPSNEQFF
TRBJ1-4,TRBV4-3,.,.,TGCGCCAGCAGCCAAGAAACAGGGTTGAGTGAAAAACTGTTTTTT,CASSQETGLSEKLFF
TRBJ2-3,TRBV7-8,TRBD1,once,TGTGCCAGCAAATCCACAGGGGGCTTTCAAGATACGCAGTATTTT,CASKSTGGFQDTQYF
TRBJ1-5,TRBV6-1,TRBD1,many,TGTGCCAGCAGGGACAGGTCAGCCAATCAGCCCCAGCATTTT,CASRDRSANQPQHF
TRBJ1-1,TRBV30,.,many,TGTGCCTGGGAGGTCCAGTACACTGAAGCTTTCTTT,CAWEVQYTEAFF
TRBJ1-1,TRBV4-1,.,medium-sized,TGCGCCAGCAGCCAAGGAGAACTGGATGAAGCTTTCTTT,CASSQGELDEAFF
TRBJ1-2,TRBV20-1,.,many,TGCAGTGCTAGACGCCCAGAAGTCTATGGCTACACCTTC,CSARRPEVYGYTF
TRBJ2-5,TRBV7-2,TRBD1,many,TGTGCCAGCAGCGGGCGACAGGGGTGGGAGACCCAGTACTTC,CASSGRQGWETQYF
TRBJ1-2,TRBV15,.,many,TGTGCCACCAGCAGCGCAGGTATCTCGGACTATGGCTACACCTTC,CATSSAGISDYGYTF
TRBJ2-2,TRBV30,.,many,TGTGCCTGGGGGGAGGGGGTTGGCGCCGGGGAGCTGTTTTTT,CAWGEGVGAGELFF